Detailed here is one T cell receptor beta chain. Libraries were prepared by immunoSEQ multiplex PCR; TCRdb keeps only in-frame clonotypes and omits some of them. The sample has some 98,000 clones; 80% are singletons. This sample stems from a study of blood T cell repertoires in COVID-19. The sample comprised peripheral blood. This TCR came from a human donor in a cohort sampled during active COVID-19.

The CDR3 DNA sequence: TGCGCCAGCAGCTTGGCCAGGGGGAGCCGGGCTGAAGCTTTCTTT. Protein product: CASSLARGSRAEAFF. The chain combines TRBV5-1 with TRBJ1-1; 7 bases align to TRBD1. Germline assignment: CDR1 SGHRS and CDR2 YFSETQ. CDR3 length: 15 amino acids. With V trimmed by 0 bases and J by 6 bases, 8 bases remained unmatched.